The clone carrying this T cell receptor beta chain has a single count. This sample was included in a study of OX40 agonist ivuxolimab in advanced cancers. Across the study: The mean age was 60 years, ranging from 23 to 79, with more than 70% of participants male.

The data were produced by immunoSEQ multiplex PCR, yet TCRdb's version contains in-frame clones alone and is incomplete. The sample records under 85,000 clones, about 89% being singletons. Germline V gene lookup returns CDR1 LNHDA and CDR2 SQIVND (reference sequence). The junction had 7 bases not matched to a gene; V was cut back by 2 bases and J by 4 bases. The CDR3 is 16 amino acids. The clonotype comes from an adult with an advanced solid tumor such as melanoma, head and neck, liver or kidney cancer. Sequences were derived from CD4+ or CD8+ T cells sorted from blood, sampled in a trial of the OX40 agonist ivuxolimab. This chain connects TRBV19 to TRBJ2-2, with 7 nucleotides matching TRBD2. The CDR3 nucleotides read TGTGCCAGTAGTATACTAGCGGCAGCCAGCACCGGGGAGCTGTTTTTT. Protein product: CASSILAAASTGELFF.